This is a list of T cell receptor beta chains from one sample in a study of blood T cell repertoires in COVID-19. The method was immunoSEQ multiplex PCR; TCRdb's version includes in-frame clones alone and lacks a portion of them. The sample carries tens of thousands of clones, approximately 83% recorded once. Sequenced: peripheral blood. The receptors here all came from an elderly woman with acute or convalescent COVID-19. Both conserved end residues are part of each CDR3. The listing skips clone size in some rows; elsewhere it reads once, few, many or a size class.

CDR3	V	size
CASSDGLAGPYEQYF	TRBV6-1	NA
CASSLETGGWTGELFF	TRBV3-1/TRBV3-2	NA
CASTGGEALDTQYF	TRBV7-2	NA
CASSWDRVASSGYTF	TRBV5-4	NA
CASSGEVSGNTIYF	TRBV2	NA
CASSNFHRCYEQYF	TRBV21-1	NA
CASSAGRQGTRQYF	TRBV11-3	NA
CASRRQGAGVETQYF	TRBV6-5	NA
CASSLAGDTGELFF	TRBV5-1	NA
CASSPPRQGLDSPLHF	TRBV18	NA
CASSSLGTSGETQYF	TRBV11-2	NA
CASSLTGGIYNEQFF	TRBV5-1	NA
CASSTPGQVETQYF	TRBV6-6	NA
CAISDYPSGGENQPQHF	TRBV10-3	NA
CASSLYEASGLGKFF	TRBV7-2	once
CASSSLPSGREQFF	TRBV11-2	NA
CASSLRGPGGELFF	TRBV4-3	few
CASSSGTGRETQYF	TRBV7-7	NA
CASEARVRGFTEAFF	TRBV11-2	NA
CASSLAQGDKSPLHF	TRBV18	NA
CASSPAGETYQETQYF	TRBV18	NA
CASSPRQGATNEKLFF	TRBV18	NA
CASSPPGSRLSYEQYF	TRBV18	NA
CASSYRGRQYF	TRBV12-3/TRBV12-4	once
CASSPLMSSYEQYF	TRBV11-3	NA
CASSEEVFSGANVLTF	TRBV7-9	NA
CASSLALAGVTDTQYF	TRBV7-2	NA
CASSSGQGDLAYEQYF	TRBV18	NA
CASLAGGPPDTQYF	TRBV7-9	NA
CATSRDRGQPQHF	TRBV15	NA
CASSLVGGGFSSNSPLHF	TRBV7-9	NA
CASSDHGDPEAFF	TRBV10-2	NA
CASSYATGPYYEQYF	TRBV11-2	NA
CATSGDRDETQYF	TRBV24-1	NA
CASSSPGQGYEQYF	TRBV28	NA
CASYGGNTGELFF	TRBV28	NA